Sequencing of this T cell receptor beta chain was carried out in a study of cytomegalovirus exposure and HLA in healthy donors. Study information: Researchers previously reported finding 90 million to 130 million unique TCR beta sequences from roughly 170 million T cells. Regarding the study as a whole: It was reported that the classifier diagnosed cytomegalovirus status with high specificity and sensitivity in both the original and validation cohorts. After further analysis at a later stage, around 17,000 TCR beta sequences were associated with HLA alleles at 0.05 false discovery rate. Segments of the TCR beta V type were, in most cases, productive about 87% or about 30% of the time in an earlier analysis.

CDR3 length: 18 amino acids. With 2 bases clipped from V and 5 bases from J, the junction kept 9 bases outside the gene matches. Germline V gene lookup returns CDR1 WNHNN and CDR2 SYGVQD (reference sequence). The primer mix had 60 Vbeta and 13 Jbeta primers. The repertoire was sequenced with immunoSEQ multiplex PCR; TCRdb's copy has only in-frame clones and lacks some. The table includes about 190,000 clones, more than 70% detected once. Comments on this clone: The antigen remains undetermined.

The sample comprised PBMCs. This clonotype originated in a man younger than 40 in good health and CMV-seropositive. V and J are TRBV10-1 and TRBJ2-5, with 15 bases lining up with TRBD2. CDR3: CASSELGLAGGPEETQYF. In DNA form, the CDR3 reads TGCGCCAGCAGTGAGCTAGGACTAGCGGGAGGGCCAGAGGAGACCCAGTACTTC.